The clone carrying this T cell receptor (beta chain) was recorded once. What it binds is not known. This CDR3 is built from 11 residues. V was pared by 7 bases and J by 12 bases, with 7 bases of the junction left unmatched. Germline V gene data show CDR1 as MNHNS and CDR2 as SASEGT. The sample belongs to a study of T cells in Graves' hyperthyroidism and ophthalmopathy. The study defined stable Graves' hyperthyroidism as no ophthalmopathy progression within 18 months. Patients were aged 18 to 65, had disease duration under 2 months, and had newly diagnosed hyperthyroidism. Diagnosis rested on symptoms, serum thyroxine and TRAb, thyroid ultrasound, and orbital computed tomography. TCR beta CDR3 regions were amplified from RNA transcripts. The HTBI set primed first-round TCR CDR3 RT-PCR. One entry per CDR3 protein, called by TCRdb with MiXCR from the multiplex PCR reads. The table includes hundreds of thousands of distinct CDR3 sequences, 35% to 40% detected once.

Findings of the study overall: The model anticipated ophthalmopathy a median about 7.1 months pre-onset.

The TCR was taken from a young man with Graves' hyperthyroidism. V and J are TRBV6-1 and TRBJ1-2; 8 bases align to TRBD1. Sequenced sample: blood. The CDR3 loop reads CASMQGAGNTF. In nucleotides, the CDR3 is TGTGCCAGCATGCAGGGGGCTGGAAACACCTTC.